This is a list of T cell receptor beta chains from one sample in a study of blood T cell repertoires in COVID-19. Measured with immunoSEQ multiplex PCR; TCRdb has only the in-frame clones, and not every one. Of under 500,000 clones listed, roughly nine tenths are singletons. The sequenced sample consisted of PBMCs or T cells enriched from blood (not recorded which). Source of these receptors: a man aged 25-45 years who had recovered from COVID-19. Each CDR3 is given with its conserved first and last residue.

V gene: TRBV19
J gene: TRBJ2-1
CDR3 protein: CASSGTPREQFF

V gene: TRBV2
J gene: TRBJ2-2
CDR3 protein: CASSNIWRADGELFF

V gene: TRBV10-3
J gene: TRBJ1-2
CDR3 protein: CAISETGTDIYGYTF

V gene: TRBV18
J gene: TRBJ1-4
CDR3 protein: CASSPRATNEKLFF

V gene: TRBV7-8
J gene: TRBJ2-3
CDR3 protein: CASSLVLASSTDTQYF

V gene: TRBV7-2
J gene: TRBJ1-5
CDR3 protein: CASSLRGRGNQPQHF

V gene: TRBV28
J gene: TRBJ1-2
CDR3 protein: CASSSTGGSYGYTF

V gene: TRBV7-9
J gene: TRBJ2-1
CDR3 protein: CASSLDGTSGYNEQFF

V gene: TRBV27
J gene: TRBJ1-1
CDR3 protein: CASTPDRGLTEAFF

V gene: TRBV18
J gene: TRBJ1-6
CDR3 protein: CASSPSGQLNSPLHF

V gene: TRBV18
J gene: TRBJ2-2
CDR3 protein: CASSPRTARDGELFF

V gene: TRBV28
J gene: TRBJ2-3
CDR3 protein: CASSSQTGGRDTQYF

V gene: TRBV29-1
J gene: TRBJ1-1
CDR3 protein: CSVESDRGPVNTEAFF

V gene: TRBV24-1
J gene: TRBJ1-3
CDR3 protein: CATSDRGQSGNTIYF

V gene: TRBV5-4
J gene: TRBJ2-2
CDR3 protein: CASSWDAGNAGELFF

V gene: TRBV5-6
J gene: TRBJ2-2
CDR3 protein: CASSVRHANTGELFF

V gene: TRBV2
J gene: TRBJ2-5
CDR3 protein: CASSDWTSKETQYF

V gene: TRBV23-1
J gene: TRBJ1-5
CDR3 protein: CASSSGGADQPQHF

V gene: TRBV25-1
J gene: TRBJ2-6
CDR3 protein: CASSNPGQKSSGANVLTF

V gene: TRBV4-1
J gene: TRBJ2-7
CDR3 protein: CASSLQGTSAAEQYF

V gene: TRBV4-2
J gene: TRBJ1-6
CDR3 protein: CASSQEIGGASYNSPLHF

V gene: TRBV4-1
J gene: TRBJ1-6
CDR3 protein: CASSHRTPGQGLANSPLHF

V gene: TRBV9
J gene: TRBJ1-4
CDR3 protein: CASSVRQGGSEKLFF

V gene: TRBV5-8
J gene: TRBJ1-5
CDR3 protein: CASSGPGLIRQPQHF

V gene: TRBV28
J gene: TRBJ2-2
CDR3 protein: CASSSSGLAGVGNTGELFF

V gene: TRBV28
J gene: TRBJ2-1
CDR3 protein: CASSSPGEREPSEQFF

V gene: TRBV5-1
J gene: TRBJ2-3
CDR3 protein: CASSLLTGSSTDTQYF

V gene: TRBV9
J gene: TRBJ2-2
CDR3 protein: CASSGRDTNTGELFF

V gene: TRBV18
J gene: TRBJ2-7
CDR3 protein: CASSPRDRSYEQYF

V gene: TRBV7-2
J gene: TRBJ2-7
CDR3 protein: CASSLPAQYSYEQYF

V gene: TRBV19
J gene: TRBJ1-5
CDR3 protein: CASSIARTSNQPQHF